The TCR beta chain under discussion was sequenced for a study of regulatory T cells in long-lasting Graves disease. This clonotype was seen only a few times. Trimming removed 5 bases from V and 3 bases from J, with 16 bases in between. Germline CDR1 reads MNHEY; CDR2 reads SMNVEV (reference sequence). The CDR3 contains 16 residues. Specified time point: newly diagnosed GD, antithyroid drugs for less than 3 months. From PBMCs, RNA was extracted and then used to make the TCR library. Sequencing libraries for TCR beta were prepared with iRepertoire HTBI primers and Arm-PCR of CDR3 regions. A single record per CDR3 protein comes from TCRdb applying MiXCR to the multiplex PCR reads. Among around 470,000 distinct CDR3 sequences listed, about 15% were seen once. These data also formed part of another study, on T cells in Graves' hyperthyroidism and ophthalmopathy. From that report: The blood repertoire included most of the expanded thyroid clonotypes above 0.001.

The material was peripheral blood mononuclear cells (PBMCs), obtained at new diagnosis, from a patient treated with antithyroid drugs. This chain connects TRBV27 to TRBJ2-2, with a possible D match to TRBD2 (5 bases). This sequence was found in a woman in her fifties or sixties with Graves disease. CDR3 nucleotides: TGTGCCAGCAGTGCCGACTATGCCCTGGACACCGGGGAGCTGTTTTTT. Amino acid sequence: CASSADYALDTGELFF.